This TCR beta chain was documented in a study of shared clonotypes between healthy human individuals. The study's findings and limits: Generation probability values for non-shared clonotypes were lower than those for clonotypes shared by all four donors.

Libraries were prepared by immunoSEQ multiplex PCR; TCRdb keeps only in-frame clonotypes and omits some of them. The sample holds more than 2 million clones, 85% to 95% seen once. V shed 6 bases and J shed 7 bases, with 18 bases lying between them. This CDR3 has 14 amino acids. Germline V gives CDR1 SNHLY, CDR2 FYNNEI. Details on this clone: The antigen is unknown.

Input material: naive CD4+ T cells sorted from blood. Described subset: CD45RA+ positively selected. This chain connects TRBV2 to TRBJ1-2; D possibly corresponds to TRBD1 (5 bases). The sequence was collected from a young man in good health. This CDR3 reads CASRERSEGLGYTF. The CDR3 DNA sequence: TGTGCCAGCAGGGAAAGAAGCGAGGGACTTGGCTACACCTTC.